A selection of T cell receptor beta chains follows, all from one sample in a study of control samples from healthy donors and cancer patients. Method: immunoSEQ multiplex PCR; TCRdb's copy keeps in-frame clones and lacks some. The table shows some 150,000 clones, with about 94% occurring only once. The sequencing sample was made of blood. The receptors originated from a man aged 50 to 60 in good health. The CDR3 runs from the conserved cysteine through the conserved F or W. The D gene is left open where the match is weak. The size of a clone is reported for some rows only, either as once, few or many, or as a class for expanded clones.

TRBD2	TRBV9	.	TRBJ2-5	TGTGCCAGCAGCGTGACTCCGGGACTACAAGAGACCCAGTACTTC	CASSVTPGLQETQYF
.	TRBV4-1	.	TRBJ2-1	TGCGCCAGCAGCCAAGATTTCTCTGGCTCCTACAATGAGCAGTTCTTC	CASSQDFSGSYNEQFF
.	TRBV19	.	TRBJ1-1	TGTGCCAGTGGACGGGAGAAGGCTCTGAACACTGAAGCTTTCTTT	CASGREKALNTEAFF
TRBD1	TRBV28	.	TRBJ2-3	TGTGCCAGCAGTTCCCGGACAGGTAGCACAGATACGCAGTATTTT	CASSSRTGSTDTQYF
TRBD2	TRBV3-1/TRBV3-2	.	TRBJ2-3	TGTGCCAGCGGGACTAGCGGGATTCGCGGCACAGATACGCAGTATTTT	CASGTSGIRGTDTQYF
TRBD2	TRBV6-1	once	TRBJ2-5	TGTGCCAGCAGTGAATTGTGGACTAGCGGAATCGGGAGAGAGACCCAGTACTTC	CASSELWTSGIGRETQYF
.	TRBV5-1	.	TRBJ1-1	TGCGCCAGCAGCTTTGGAGGGGGAAACACTGAAGCTTTCTTT	CASSFGGGNTEAFF
.	TRBV21-1	.	TRBJ2-1	TGTGCCAGCAGCAAGGACCAAGACAATGAGCAGTTCTTC	CASSKDQDNEQFF
TRBD2	TRBV27	.	TRBJ2-1	TGTGCCAGCAGCACTACGGGAGGAGGCAATGAGCAGTTCTTC	CASSTTGGGNEQFF
TRBD1	TRBV11-3	.	TRBJ1-1	TGTGCCAGCAGCTCCTCGGACAGGGACACTGAAGCTTTCTTT	CASSSSDRDTEAFF
TRBD1	TRBV5-1	.	TRBJ1-3	TGCGCCAGCAGCTTGGAGGGGACAGGGGGAGTAAACACCATATATTTT	CASSLEGTGGVNTIYF
TRBD2	TRBV3-1/TRBV3-2	.	TRBJ2-7	TGTGCCAGCAGCCCGACGACTAGCGGGAGGCGCGAGCAGTACTTC	CASSPTTSGRREQYF
.	TRBV3-1/TRBV3-2	.	TRBJ2-1	TGTGCCAGCAGCCTCGGACGACTTGAGCAGTTCTTC	CASSLGRLEQFF
TRBD2	TRBV4-2	.	TRBJ2-1	TGTGCCAGCAGCCAAGTAGCGGGAACCTACAATGAGCAGTTCTTC	CASSQVAGTYNEQFF
TRBD1	TRBV7-8	.	TRBJ1-5	TGTGCCAGCAGCCCTACAGGGGGCGGTCAGCCCCAGCATTTT	CASSPTGGGQPQHF
.	TRBV2	.	TRBJ2-7	TGTGCCAGCAGTGGTGTCCCCATAGGAGAGCAGTACTTC	CASSGVPIGEQYF
.	TRBV6-6	.	TRBJ2-3	TGTGCCAGCATCCTCAGGACAACTAGCACAGATACGCAGTATTTT	CASILRTTSTDTQYF
TRBD2	TRBV7-9	.	TRBJ2-1	TGTGCCAGCAGCTTAGCCGGCGGGGGGAAACCAAGCTCCTACAATGAGCAGTTCTTC	CASSLAGGGKPSSYNEQFF
TRBD2	TRBV27	once	TRBJ2-3	TGTGCCAGCACAACCTGGGAGGGTCAAGATACGCAGTATTTT	CASTTWEGQDTQYF
TRBD1	TRBV5-1	once	TRBJ1-4	TGCGCCAGCAGCTTGGGACAGGGAACTGCAACTAATGAAAAACTGTTTTTT	CASSLGQGTATNEKLFF
.	TRBV27	few	TRBJ1-2	TGTGCCAGCAGTTTAATGCCCTCGGGGGAAGCTAACTATGGCTACACCTTC	CASSLMPSGEANYGYTF
.	TRBV12-3/TRBV12-4	.	TRBJ2-7	TGTGCCAGCAGTTTAGACTCCGGGGCAGAGCAGTACTTC	CASSLDSGAEQYF
.	TRBV7-9	.	TRBJ2-2	TGTGCCAGCAGCTCTACCCCGAACACCGGGGAGCTGTTTTTT	CASSSTPNTGELFF
TRBD1	TRBV28	.	TRBJ2-3	TGTGCCAGCAGTTTTAAGGACAGGGGGTTAGATACGCAGTATTTT	CASSFKDRGLDTQYF
.	TRBV28	.	TRBJ1-6	TGTGCCAGTAATGCAGGGAATTCACCCCTCCACTTT	CASNAGNSPLHF
TRBD2	TRBV11-2	.	TRBJ2-1	TGTGCAGAGGGGACTAGCGGGAACAATGAGCAGTTCTTC	CAEGTSGNNEQFF
.	TRBV9	.	TRBJ2-7	TGTGCCAGCAGCGTAGCACCGACCTTAAGGAACGAGCAGTACTTC	CASSVAPTLRNEQYF
.	TRBV3-1/TRBV3-2	.	TRBJ2-2	TGTGCCAGCAGCCATGGGAGGCGTGTTAGTAGTACCGGGGAGCTGTTTTTT	CASSHGRRVSSTGELFF
.	TRBV10-1	.	TRBJ2-7	TGCGCCAGCAGTCCGGGCAGTTCCTACGAGCAGTACTTC	CASSPGSSYEQYF
.	TRBV10-3	once	TRBJ1-5	TGTGCCATCAGCTCCGGGACGGATAATCAGCCCCAGCATTTT	CAISSGTDNQPQHF
TRBD1	TRBV24-1	.	TRBJ1-2	TGTGCCACCAGTCACTGGACAGGGTCGGATGGCTACACCTTC	CATSHWTGSDGYTF
.	TRBV15	once	TRBJ2-5	TGTGCCACCAGCAGAGATAGGGCAGTCCAAGAGACCCAGTACTTC	CATSRDRAVQETQYF
.	TRBV5-4	.	TRBJ2-1	TGTGCCAGCAGCTCGACTGATGGCCATGAGCAGTTCTTC	CASSSTDGHEQFF
.	TRBV3-1/TRBV3-2	.	TRBJ2-7	TGTGCCAGCAGCGCGGGGTCTTACGAGCAGTACTTC	CASSAGSYEQYF
TRBD1	TRBV5-4	.	TRBJ1-6	TGTGCCAGCAGCATGGGACAGACGGCTCCCCTCCACTTT	CASSMGQTAPLHF
.	TRBV5-1	.	TRBJ2-2	TGCGCCAGCAGCTGGAGGGGACAGACCCCGCCCGGGGAGCTGTTTTTT	CASSWRGQTPPGELFF
.	TRBV21-1	.	TRBJ1-4	TGTGCCAGCAGCACACAGATTACAACTAATGAAAAACTGTTTTTT	CASSTQITTNEKLFF
.	TRBV7-9	.	TRBJ1-1	TGTGCCAGCAGCTTACCGGACAGGAACACTGAAGCTTTCTTT	CASSLPDRNTEAFF
.	TRBV19	once	TRBJ2-2	TGTGCCAGTAGTATTCGGGGGTGGGGATCCGGGGAGCTGTTTTTT	CASSIRGWGSGELFF
.	TRBV4-2	.	TRBJ2-3	TGTGCCAGCAGCCAAGGGGACGGTACGAGCACAGATACGCAGTATTTT	CASSQGDGTSTDTQYF
.	TRBV18	.	TRBJ1-1	TGTGCCAGCTCACCACCGGGACAATACACTGAAGCTTTCTTT	CASSPPGQYTEAFF
.	TRBV7-9	.	TRBJ2-7	TGTGCCAGCTCCGGGGACTTCGGGGCCCCCGAGCAGTACTTC	CASSGDFGAPEQYF